This TCR beta chain comes out of a study of T cell responses to AZD1222 COVID-19 vaccine. Regarding the study as a whole: Spike as a whole was targeted by vaccine-associated CD4 TCRs, dominant at 160-218 and 743-854.

The repertoire was sequenced with immunoSEQ multiplex PCR; TCRdb's copy has only in-frame clones and lacks some. The sample includes about 76,000 clones, roughly nine tenths of them seen just once. The length of the CDR3 is 16 residues. With 3 bases removed from V and 5 bases from J, the gap between germline ends came to 19 bases. In germline, CDR1 is KGHSH, CDR2 LQKENI. As to this clone: Its target is unknown.

The V call is TRBV18, the J call TRBJ1-1; D is unresolved. The sample in question was peripheral blood, obtained on day 0 of AZD1222 vaccination. This receptor was taken from an adult in good health. The CDR3 reads CASSPDLWRGRTEAFF. In DNA, the CDR3 is TGTGCCAGCTCACCTGATCTTTGGCGGGGAAGGACTGAAGCTTTCTTT.